The rows below give T cell receptor beta chains drawn from one sample of a study of blood T cell repertoires in COVID-19. Only in-frame clones appear in the TCRdb table, and some are missing; sequencing was by immunoSEQ multiplex PCR. The data hold about 220,000 clones, with roughly four fifths observed a single time. Sequences were obtained from peripheral blood. The receptors come from a woman in her fifties or sixties with acute or convalescent COVID-19. Both conserved end residues are part of each CDR3. D genes are given only for firm matches. Some rows have no size entry. The others give once, few or many, or a class for an expanded clone.

>NA|TRBJ2-7|TRBV7-9|NA
TGTGCCAGCAGCTTCCGTATCTACGAGCAGTACTTC
CASSFRIYEQYF
>NA|TRBJ2-5|TRBV3-1/TRBV3-2|NA
TGTGCCAGCAGCCCGGAGCAAGAGACCCAGTACTTC
CASSPEQETQYF
>NA|TRBJ1-4|TRBV30|NA
TGTGCCTGGAGTCGTGGGCAGGGGACCATCAGAGGAGTTGAAAAACTGTTTTTT
CAWSRGQGTIRGVEKLFF
>TRBD1|TRBJ1-2|TRBV12-3/TRBV12-4|NA
TGTGCCAGCAGTCGAGGACAGGGTGGCGGCTACACCTTC
CASSRGQGGGYTF
>TRBD2|TRBJ2-5|TRBV4-2|NA
TGTGCCAGCAGCCACGGACTAGCGGGGGGTTCCGAGGAGACCCAGTACTTC
CASSHGLAGGSEETQYF
>TRBD1|TRBJ1-6|TRBV5-4|few
TGTGCCAGCAGCTTGGGTTCAGGGGGCGTTTATAATTCACCCCTCCACTTT
CASSLGSGGVYNSPLHF
>NA|TRBJ1-1|TRBV6-6|few
TGTGCCAGCAGCCAACCCGACACTACAGGGAACACTGAAGCTTTCTTT
CASSQPDTTGNTEAFF
>NA|TRBJ2-6|TRBV27|few
TGTGCCAGCAGTTTATCGATGTGGAGGGGTACTGGGGCCAACGTCCTGACTTTC
CASSLSMWRGTGANVLTF
>NA|TRBJ2-7|TRBV4-3|NA
TGCGCCAGCAGCCAAGATCTCGGCGGGGCGAGCTCCTACGAGCAGTACTTC
CASSQDLGGASSYEQYF
>NA|TRBJ2-3|TRBV18|once
TGTGCCAGCTCGGAACAGGGTCGAGACGCGCAGTATTTT
CASSEQGRDAQYF
>NA|TRBJ1-2|TRBV28|NA
TGTGCCAGCAGTTCCCCTCCGGGACAAGCCTTCTATGGCTACACCTTC
CASSSPPGQAFYGYTF
>NA|TRBJ1-5|TRBV19|NA
TGTGCCAGTAGTAAGGGGGGGGTCGGGACACCTATGCTGCCCCAGCATTTT
CASSKGGVGTPMLPQHF
>NA|TRBJ2-7|TRBV5-1|once
TGCGCCAGCAGTGCGCTCGCGGGACGGAATGGGGACGAGCAGTACTTC
CASSALAGRNGDEQYF
>NA|TRBJ2-1|TRBV5-4|NA
TGTGCCAGCAGCAAACAGGGCTATGAGCAGTTCTTC
CASSKQGYEQFF
>NA|TRBJ1-2|TRBV4-1|few
TGCGCCAGCAGCCAAGGTTCGAATGGAGGCGAATATGGCTACACCTTC
CASSQGSNGGEYGYTF
>NA|TRBJ1-1|TRBV6-5|NA
TGTGCCAGCAGTTACCGACCTACGGGTGGCACTGAAGCTTTCTTT
CASSYRPTGGTEAFF
>NA|TRBJ2-4|TRBV5-6|NA
TGTGCCAGCAGCTTGGTATCGGGGTCGGAGAGCATTCAGTACTTC
CASSLVSGSESIQYF
>NA|TRBJ1-3|TRBV21-1|once
TGTGCCAGCAGCACCCAGGGGAACACCATATATTTT
CASSTQGNTIYF
>TRBD2|TRBJ2-1|TRBV15|few
TGTGCCACCAGCAGAGATCCCAGACTAGCGGCCAATGAGCAGTTCTTC
CATSRDPRLAANEQFF
>TRBD1|TRBJ2-7|TRBV12-3/TRBV12-4|NA
TGTGCCAGCAGTGGGGACAGGGACGAGCAGTACTTC
CASSGDRDEQYF
>TRBD1|TRBJ1-2|TRBV30|NA
TGTGCCTGGAGTCGACAGGGCCCGAATGGCTACACCTTC
CAWSRQGPNGYTF
>NA|TRBJ2-2|TRBV7-9|NA
TGTGCCAGCAGCCCGGTCACCGGGGAGCTGTTTTTT
CASSPVTGELFF
>TRBD1|TRBJ2-5|TRBV7-3|NA
TGTGCCAGCAGCTCGACAGGGGGCGCGGAGACCCAGTACTTC
CASSSTGGAETQYF
>NA|TRBJ1-4|TRBV6-2/TRBV6-3|NA
TGTGCCAGCAGTTACGGGAGCGCGTGGCGTAATGAAAAACTGTTTTTT
CASSYGSAWRNEKLFF
>NA|TRBJ1-2|TRBV6-6|NA
TGTGCCAGCAGTTTAGGTAGCCCCTATGGCTACACCTTC
CASSLGSPYGYTF
>TRBD2|TRBJ2-3|TRBV7-3|NA
TGTGCCAGCAGCTCTACTAGCGGGACCACAGATACGCAGTATTTT
CASSSTSGTTDTQYF
>NA|TRBJ1-2|TRBV10-3|NA
TGTGCCAGCGATATCGGGAGCGGTGGCTACACCTTC
CASDIGSGGYTF
>TRBD2|TRBJ2-7|TRBV5-1|few
TGCGCCAGCAGCACAGGGACTAGCGCAGACATACGATACGAGCAGTACTTC
CASSTGTSADIRYEQYF
>NA|TRBJ1-1|TRBV11-2|NA
TGTGCCAGCAGTAACAACCCTCACACTGAAGCTTTCTTT
CASSNNPHTEAFF
>NA|TRBJ1-4|TRBV2|NA
TGTGCCGGGGGGAACAAGGAGGAAGAAAAACTGTTTTTT
CAGGNKEEEKLFF
>NA|TRBJ2-1|TRBV28|NA
TGTGCCAGCAGTTTAATCTGGGGGGGCACGACAATGAAACAGTTCTTC
CASSLIWGGTTMKQFF
>NA|TRBJ2-2|TRBV6-5|NA
TGTGCCAGCAGTTCCCTGACCGGGGGCGGGGAGCTGTTTTTT
CASSSLTGGGELFF
>NA|TRBJ2-3|TRBV18|NA
TGTGCCAGCTCACCATACTACAAACCCCCTAATCGCACAGATACGCAGTATTTT
CASSPYYKPPNRTDTQYF
>NA|TRBJ2-6|TRBV14|NA
TGTGCCAGCAGCCCTGAAGGGGCGCGGGCCAACGTCCTGACTTTC
CASSPEGARANVLTF
>TRBD2|TRBJ2-3|TRBV20-1|NA
TGCAGTGCTAGTCCTAGCGGGGGGATAGCAGATACGCAGTATTTT
CSASPSGGIADTQYF
>NA|TRBJ1-1|TRBV19|NA
TGTGCCAGTAGCCCGCGAGGGAGGAATACGGTGAACACTGAAGCTTTCTTT
CASSPRGRNTVNTEAFF
>NA|TRBJ2-7|TRBV7-9|NA
TGTGCCAGCAGCTCAGGGGCCCCTTTGGAGCAGTACTTC
CASSSGAPLEQYF
>TRBD1|TRBJ1-1|TRBV5-1|NA
TGCGCCAGCAGCGTAGGGGACAGCGAAGCTTTCTTT
CASSVGDSEAFF
>NA|TRBJ1-5|TRBV2|NA
TGTGCCAGCAGTGTCGGGAGGGGTAGCAATCAGCCCCAGCATTTT
CASSVGRGSNQPQHF
>TRBD1|TRBJ1-2|TRBV18|NA
TGTGCCAGCTCACCGATCGGACAGGCTAGACATGGCTACACCTTC
CASSPIGQARHGYTF
>NA|TRBJ2-5|TRBV7-8|NA
TGTGCCAGCAGCCCTGAGGGGAGGCAGACCCAGTACTTC
CASSPEGRQTQYF
>NA|TRBJ1-1|TRBV20-1|NA
TGCAGTGCTAGTCCCGGGGAGACTGAAGCTTTCTTT
CSASPGETEAFF
>NA|TRBJ1-5|TRBV15|NA
TGTGCCACCAGCAGAGATTGGGCAGGGCGATCGCCCCAGCATTTT
CATSRDWAGRSPQHF
>NA|TRBJ1-1|TRBV5-4|NA
TGTGCCAGCACTAAACAGGGCTTAACGACTGAAGCTTTCTTT
CASTKQGLTTEAFF
>TRBD1|TRBJ2-7|TRBV28|NA
TGTGCCAGCAGTCGACCGGGACAGGGCTACGAGCAGTACTTC
CASSRPGQGYEQYF
>TRBD1|TRBJ1-6|TRBV15|NA
TGTGCCACCAGCGGAGGGACAGGGGCGGCACCCCTCCACTTT
CATSGGTGAAPLHF
>NA|TRBJ1-6|TRBV14|few
TGTGCCAGCAGCCTATGGGACAAAAATTCACCCCTCCACTTT
CASSLWDKNSPLHF
>NA|TRBJ2-3|TRBV5-6|NA
TGTGCCAGCAGCTTGGCCTTACTCGGAGGGGGCGGTCCCACAGATACGCAGTATTTT
CASSLALLGGGGPTDTQYF
>NA|TRBJ1-5|TRBV19|few
TGTGCCAGCACTACTAATACAGGGTCGGGCAATCAGCCCCAGCATTTT
CASTTNTGSGNQPQHF
>NA|TRBJ1-2|TRBV5-6|NA
TGTGCCAGCAGACCCCGGACAGAAAGCTATGGCTACACCTTC
CASRPRTESYGYTF
>NA|TRBJ1-1|TRBV3-1/TRBV3-2|few
TGTGCCAGCGGACTAGGACCGACTGAAGCTTTCTTT
CASGLGPTEAFF
>TRBD1|TRBJ1-6|TRBV19|few
TGTGCCAGTAGCGTCGGACAGGGAGTTGGTTCACCCCTCCACTTT
CASSVGQGVGSPLHF
>TRBD1|TRBJ1-1|TRBV7-2|few
TGTGCCAGCAGCTTACGGACAGGAACAAACACTGAAGCTTTCTTT
CASSLRTGTNTEAFF
>TRBD1|TRBJ1-5|TRBV4-1|NA
TGCGCCAGCAGCCAGGCTTCACAGGGGGCAGGTCAGCCCCAGCATTTT
CASSQASQGAGQPQHF
>TRBD2|TRBJ2-3|TRBV14|NA
TGTGCCAGCAGCCCCTTAGCGGGGAGCACAGATACGCAGTATTTT
CASSPLAGSTDTQYF
>NA|TRBJ2-7|TRBV12-3/TRBV12-4|NA
TGTGCCAGCAGTACCGGCGGGGCCTACGAGCAGTACTTC
CASSTGGAYEQYF
>TRBD1|TRBJ2-5|TRBV5-6|NA
TGTGCCAGCAGCTCCCTAGGACAGGGAGTTGGAAAAGAGACCCAGTACTTC
CASSSLGQGVGKETQYF
>NA|TRBJ1-1|TRBV30|NA
TGTGCCTTTGGAGTAGGTTCGACAGTCAATGAAGCTTTCTTT
CAFGVGSTVNEAFF
>TRBD2|TRBJ2-7|TRBV29-1|NA
TGCAGCGTAATACGTAGCGGGGGGGCCCACGAGCAGTACTTC
CSVIRSGGAHEQYF